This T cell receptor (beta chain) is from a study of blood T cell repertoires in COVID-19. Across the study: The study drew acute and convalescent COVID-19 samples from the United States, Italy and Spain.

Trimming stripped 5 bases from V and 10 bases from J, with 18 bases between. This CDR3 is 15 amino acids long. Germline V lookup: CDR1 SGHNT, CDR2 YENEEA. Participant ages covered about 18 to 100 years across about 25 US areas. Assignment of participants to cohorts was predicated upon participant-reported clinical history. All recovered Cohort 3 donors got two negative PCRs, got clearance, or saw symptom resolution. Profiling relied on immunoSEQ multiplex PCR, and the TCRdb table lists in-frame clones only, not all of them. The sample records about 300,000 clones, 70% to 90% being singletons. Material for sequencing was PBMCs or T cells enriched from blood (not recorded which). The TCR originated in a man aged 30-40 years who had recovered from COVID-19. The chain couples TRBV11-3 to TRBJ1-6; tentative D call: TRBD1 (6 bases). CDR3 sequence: CASSPQGGRRSPLHF. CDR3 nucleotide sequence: TGTGCCAGCAGCCCACAAGGGGGTCGGCGGTCACCCCTCCACTTT.